This T cell receptor (beta chain) was identified in a study of OX40 agonist ivuxolimab in advanced cancers. Comment on this clone: The antigen remains unidentified.

General study findings and limits: On average, CD8+ T cells showed a greater number of expanded clones than CD4+.

The timepoints at which blood was sampled were baseline, cycle 4 day 1, and cycle 7 day 1. Per the germline V gene, CDR1 is MNHEY and CDR2 is SMNVEV (reference sequence). The germline V and J ends were trimmed by 3 bases and 0 bases, with 7 bases remaining between them. The CDR3 is 14 residues long. The table came from immunoSEQ multiplex PCR; TCRdb's copy has only in-frame clones and leaves some out. Found here are fewer than 80,000 clones, 89% of them singletons; the top ten hold more than 10%. The sequence was collected from an adult with an advanced solid tumor such as melanoma, head and neck, liver or kidney cancer. The sample was CD4+ or CD8+ T cells sorted from blood, taken in a trial of the OX40 agonist ivuxolimab. The rearrangement joins TRBV27 to TRBJ2-3; D gene unclear. The CDR3 DNA reads TGTGCCAGCAGTTTCTACTATAGCACAGATACGCAGTATTTT. This codes for CASSFYYSTDTQYF.